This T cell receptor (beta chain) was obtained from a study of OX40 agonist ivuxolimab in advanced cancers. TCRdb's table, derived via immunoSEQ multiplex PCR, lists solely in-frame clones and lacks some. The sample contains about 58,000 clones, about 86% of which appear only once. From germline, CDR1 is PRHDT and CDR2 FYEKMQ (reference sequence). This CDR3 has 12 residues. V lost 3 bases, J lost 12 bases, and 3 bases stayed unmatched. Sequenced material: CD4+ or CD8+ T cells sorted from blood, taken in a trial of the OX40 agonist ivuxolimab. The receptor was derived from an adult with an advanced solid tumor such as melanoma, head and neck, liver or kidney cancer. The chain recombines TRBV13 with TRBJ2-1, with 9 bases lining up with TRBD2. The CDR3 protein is CASSFRAGGQFF. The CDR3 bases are TGTGCCAGCAGCTTTCGAGCGGGGGGGCAGTTCTTC.